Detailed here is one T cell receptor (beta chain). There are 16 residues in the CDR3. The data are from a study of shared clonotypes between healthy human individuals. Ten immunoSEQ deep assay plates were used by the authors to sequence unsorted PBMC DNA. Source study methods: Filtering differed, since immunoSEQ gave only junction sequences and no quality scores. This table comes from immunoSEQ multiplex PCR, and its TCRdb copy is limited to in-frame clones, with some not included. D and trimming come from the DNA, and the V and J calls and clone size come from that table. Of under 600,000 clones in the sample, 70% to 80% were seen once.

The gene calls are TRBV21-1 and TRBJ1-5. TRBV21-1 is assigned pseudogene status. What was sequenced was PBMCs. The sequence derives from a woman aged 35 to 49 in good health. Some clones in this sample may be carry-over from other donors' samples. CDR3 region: CASSKVGGGLNQPQHF. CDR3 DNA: TGTGCCAGCAGCAAAGTCGGAGGAGGTTTAAATCAGCCCCAGCATTTT.